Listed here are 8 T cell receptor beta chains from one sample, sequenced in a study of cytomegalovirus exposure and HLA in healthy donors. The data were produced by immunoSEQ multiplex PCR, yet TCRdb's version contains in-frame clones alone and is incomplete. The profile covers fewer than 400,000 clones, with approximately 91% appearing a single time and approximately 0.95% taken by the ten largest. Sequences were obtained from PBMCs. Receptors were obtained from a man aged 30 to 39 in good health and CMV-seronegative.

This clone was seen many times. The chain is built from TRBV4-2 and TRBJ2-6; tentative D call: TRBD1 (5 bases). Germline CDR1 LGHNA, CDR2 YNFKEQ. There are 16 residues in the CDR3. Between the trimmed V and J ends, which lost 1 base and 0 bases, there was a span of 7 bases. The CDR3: CASSQADSSGANVLTF. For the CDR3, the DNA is TGTGCCAGCAGCCAAGCTGACAGCTCTGGGGCCAACGTCCTGACTTTC.

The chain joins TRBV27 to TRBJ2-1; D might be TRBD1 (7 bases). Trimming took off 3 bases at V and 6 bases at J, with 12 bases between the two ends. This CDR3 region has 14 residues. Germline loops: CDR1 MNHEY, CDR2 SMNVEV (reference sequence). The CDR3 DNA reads TGTGCCAGCAGTTTCGACAGGGAGGTCAATGAGCAGTTCTTC. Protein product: CASSFDREVNEQFF.

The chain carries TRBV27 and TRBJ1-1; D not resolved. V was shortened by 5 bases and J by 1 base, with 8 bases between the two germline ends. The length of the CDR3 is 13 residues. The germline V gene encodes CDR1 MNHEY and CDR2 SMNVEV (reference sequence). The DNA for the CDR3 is TGTGCCAGCAGTGGGCACGCGAACACTGAAGCTTTCTTT. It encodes CASSGHANTEAFF.

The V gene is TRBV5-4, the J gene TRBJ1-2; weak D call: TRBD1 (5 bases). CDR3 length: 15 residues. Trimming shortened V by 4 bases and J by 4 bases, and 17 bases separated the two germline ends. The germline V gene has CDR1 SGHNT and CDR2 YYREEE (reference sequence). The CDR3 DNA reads TGTGCCAGCAGCCAGGCGACAGTCCGAACCTATGGCTACACCTTC. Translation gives CASSQATVRTYGYTF.

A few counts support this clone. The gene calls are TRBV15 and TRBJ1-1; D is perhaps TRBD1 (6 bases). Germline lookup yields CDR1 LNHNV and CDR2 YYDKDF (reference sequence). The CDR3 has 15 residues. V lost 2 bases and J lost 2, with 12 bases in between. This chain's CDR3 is CATSRKQGTNTEAFF. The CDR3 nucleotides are TGTGCCACCAGCAGAAAACAGGGAACCAACACTGAAGCTTTCTTT.

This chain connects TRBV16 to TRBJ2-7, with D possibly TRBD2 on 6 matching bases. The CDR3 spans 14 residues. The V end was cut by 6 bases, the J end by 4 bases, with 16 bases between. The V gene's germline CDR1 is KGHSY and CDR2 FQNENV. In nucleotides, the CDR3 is TGTGCCAGCAGTGAAGGAGGGGACTCTTACGAGCAGTACTTC. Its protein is CASSEGGDSYEQYF. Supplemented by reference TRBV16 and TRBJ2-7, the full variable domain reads GEEVAQTPKHLVRGEGQKAKLYCAPIKGHSYVFWYQQVLKNEFKFLISFQNENVFDETGMPKERFSAKCLPNSPCSLEIQATKLEDSAVYFCASSEGGDSYEQYFGPGTRLTVT.

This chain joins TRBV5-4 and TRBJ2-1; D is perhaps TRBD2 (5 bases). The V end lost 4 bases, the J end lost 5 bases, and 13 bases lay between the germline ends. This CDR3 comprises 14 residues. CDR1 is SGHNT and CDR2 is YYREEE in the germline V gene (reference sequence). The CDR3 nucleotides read TGTGCCAGCAGCCGGGTCGGGGTTCACAATGAGCAGTTCTTC. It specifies CASSRVGVHNEQFF.

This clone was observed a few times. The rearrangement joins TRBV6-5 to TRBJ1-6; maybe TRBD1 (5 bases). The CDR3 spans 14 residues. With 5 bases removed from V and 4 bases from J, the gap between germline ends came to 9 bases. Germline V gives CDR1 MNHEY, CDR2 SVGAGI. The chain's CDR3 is CASSGHPYNSPLHF. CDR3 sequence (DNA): TGTGCCAGCAGTGGACACCCTTATAATTCACCCCTCCACTTT.